This T cell receptor (beta chain) derives from a study of siplizumab effects on memory and regulatory T cells. The CDR3 loop spans 13 amino acids. V was trimmed by 0 bases and J by 4 bases, leaving 6 bases between them. In germline, CDR1 is MNHEY, CDR2 SVGAGI. Study conclusions and caveats: Naive T cells, seemingly more diverse than memory cells, seemed major alloresponse contributors. Suppressive activity of Tregs proliferating in siplizumab cultures remained unconfirmed. Siplizumab conditions gave an average of roughly 65% Treg-derived mappable alloreactive CD4+ clones, versus 25% to 30% for controls.

A remark on this clone: What it recognizes is unknown.

Assays examined 75,000 to 100,000 TCR templates per sample. Clones were read by immunoSEQ multiplex PCR, and TCRdb kept only the in-frame ones, dropping some. The table shows more than 85,000 clones, with 80% to 95% occurring only once. The V call is TRBV6-5, the J call TRBJ1-2, with D unresolved. The origin of this receptor is a human donor in good health. Some clones in this sample may be carry-over from other donors' samples. Sequencing used CD4+ T cells sorted from blood. The CDR3 DNA reads TGTGCCAGCAGTTACTCGGCGGGCTATGGCTACACCTTC. Protein sequence: CASSYSAGYGYTF.